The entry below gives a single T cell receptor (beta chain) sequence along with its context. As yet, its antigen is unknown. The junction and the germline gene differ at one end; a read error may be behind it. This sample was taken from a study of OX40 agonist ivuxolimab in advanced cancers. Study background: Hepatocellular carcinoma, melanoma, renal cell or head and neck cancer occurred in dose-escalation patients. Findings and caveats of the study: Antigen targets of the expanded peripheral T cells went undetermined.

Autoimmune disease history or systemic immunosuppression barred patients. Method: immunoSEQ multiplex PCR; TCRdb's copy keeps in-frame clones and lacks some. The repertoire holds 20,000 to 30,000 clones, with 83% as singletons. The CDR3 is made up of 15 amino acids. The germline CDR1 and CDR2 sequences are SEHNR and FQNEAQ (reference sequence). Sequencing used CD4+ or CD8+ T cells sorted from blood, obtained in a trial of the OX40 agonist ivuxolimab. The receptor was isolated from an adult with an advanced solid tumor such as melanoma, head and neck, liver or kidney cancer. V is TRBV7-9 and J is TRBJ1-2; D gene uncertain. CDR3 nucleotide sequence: TGTACCAGCAGCCCTCGAGGAAGGAGGGACTATGGCTACACCTTC. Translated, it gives CTSSPRGRRDYGYTF.